A selection of T cell receptor beta chains follows, all from one sample in a study of shared clonotypes between healthy human individuals. TCRdb keeps only in-frame clones here, not all; method: immunoSEQ multiplex PCR. The table includes 950,000 to 1,300,000 clones, about 75% detected once. The sequenced material came from memory CD4+ T cells sorted from blood. Receptors were obtained from a man between 18 and 29 years old in good health. CDR3s leave out the opening cysteine and the closing phenylalanine or tryptophan. Fields, in order: V gene, J gene, clone size, CDR3 protein. Size is stated for part of the rows, as once, few or many counts, or as a class when the clone is expanded.

>TRBV10-1|TRBJ1-1|few
ASRQGLGTEAF
>TRBV10-2|TRBJ1-6|few
ASSESGQLASPLH
>TRBV5-4|TRBJ2-5|NA
ASSLGAVQETQY
>TRBV14|TRBJ1-1|many
ASRSDGGRLNTEAF
>TRBV5-1|TRBJ2-5|NA
ASSFARGQETQY
>TRBV5-1|TRBJ1-6|few
ASSPSTGRDSPLH
>TRBV5-6|TRBJ1-6|NA
ASRGQGASPLH
>TRBV5-8|TRBJ2-5|NA
ASRLQPLVSQY
>TRBV5-1|TRBJ2-1|NA
ASSLGGSSYNEQF
>TRBV11-3|TRBJ2-1|once
ASTPGREHYNEQF
>TRBV5-1|TRBJ2-5|few
ASSPVGTGVQETQY
>TRBV11-2|TRBJ1-6|NA
ASSPDGRDNSPLH
>TRBV11-1|TRBJ2-5|NA
ASSLARAGLQETQY
>TRBV18|TRBJ1-2|NA
ASSLGGQTSYGYT
>TRBV28|TRBJ1-5|NA
ASSFGGNQPQH
>TRBV27|TRBJ2-5|NA
ASSFSGGGETQY
>TRBV7-9|TRBJ2-7|NA
ASSHRDKVTYEQY
>TRBV5-1|TRBJ1-4|NA
ASSPGTANEKLF
>TRBV10-2|TRBJ1-5|few
ASTGGSNQPQH
>TRBV7-2|TRBJ2-1|NA
ASSTLAGVRNEQF
>TRBV18|TRBJ2-3|NA
ASSFTTVATKSSTDTQY
>TRBV4-3|TRBJ2-2|NA
ASSMAGNTGELF
>TRBV10-3|TRBJ1-2|NA
AISATGTANYGYT
>TRBV7-2|TRBJ2-5|few
ASSSTRQETQY
>TRBV18|TRBJ1-3|NA
ASSPLDSGNTIY
>TRBV9|TRBJ2-7|once
ASSVGGQESYEQY
>TRBV11-3|TRBJ1-1|NA
ASSEGTYTEAF
>TRBV19|TRBJ2-7|NA
ASSSGTGPYEQY
>TRBV7-2|TRBJ2-2|once
ASSLEAGPDTGELF
>TRBV6-1|TRBJ1-1|NA
ASSEGQRNTEAF
>TRBV19|TRBJ1-2|few
ASSPLGRVGDGYT
>TRBV18|TRBJ1-6|NA
ASSPPKGANSPLH
>TRBV4-3|TRBJ2-4|NA
ASSQAPQYHNIQY
>TRBV7-9|TRBJ1-6|NA
ASSGTGTYSPLH
>TRBV27|TRBJ2-2|NA
ASSPYLNTGELF
>TRBV5-1|TRBJ1-3|once
ASSSTSYGNTIY
>TRBV9|TRBJ2-4|many
ASSVEGIGTGSLAKNIQY
>TRBV5-5|TRBJ2-7|once
ASSFGDSYEQY
>TRBV9|TRBJ1-1|NA
ASSPFGGLGTEAF
>TRBV5-6|TRBJ1-1|NA
ASSPDRGRATEAF
>TRBV20-1|TRBJ2-7|once
SVGTDYEQY
>TRBV6-5|TRBJ2-2|NA
ASGESGAVPGELF
>TRBV10-3|TRBJ2-2|NA
AISRGMDTGELF
>TRBV10-2|TRBJ1-3|NA
ASSEFSSRGNTIY
>TRBV6-1|TRBJ2-7|NA
ASSSQTGFSYEQY
>TRBV28|TRBJ2-3|NA
ASNPWGTHSTDTQY
>TRBV5-8|TRBJ2-1|NA
ASSSGVGTGFWNEQF
>TRBV19|TRBJ1-4|NA
ASSPPLLRLNEKLF
>TRBV6-1|TRBJ2-7|NA
ASRELATGFLGEQY
>TRBV10-3|TRBJ2-7|NA
AISDSSWRGYEQY
>TRBV9|TRBJ2-1|NA
ASSSLQDLYNEQF
>TRBV10-3|TRBJ2-5|NA
AIGTGIETQY
>TRBV19|TRBJ2-3|once
ASTPDGLSTDTQY
>TRBV7-3|TRBJ1-6|NA
ASSHPVFSSQPGQINSPLH
>TRBV7-8|TRBJ1-5|NA
ASSLPPRGGSNQPQH
>TRBV19|TRBJ1-5|NA
ASSYGGQGLTQH
>TRBV18|TRBJ2-1|NA
ASSPPGALFEQF
>TRBV10-1|TRBJ2-1|NA
ASKSSGLGHEQF
>TRBV5-4|NA|NA
ASSLDSGQETQY